One and the same sample provided the 18 T cell receptor beta chains below, sequenced in a study of blood T cell repertoires in COVID-19 (dated by TCRdb to between 2020 and 2021). Library preparation used the immunoSEQ multiplex PCR assay. TCRdb took over this immuneACCESS table, retaining in-frame rearrangements with V and J assigned. Such tables are incomplete; in checked studies, under half of the missing clones stem from an unresolved V gene, and the remainder is unexplained. The sample records under 30,000 clones, roughly nine tenths of which are singletons. 24% of the sample is in the top ten clones. Material for sequencing was peripheral blood. These receptor sequences come from a human donor with active COVID-19. The donor label of this sample is uncertain.

This clone rates as medium-sized. CDR3 sequence reads: CASRVTGVAFF. The CDR3 nucleotides are TGTGCCAGTAGAGTGACAGGGGTGGCTTTCTTT. V is TRBV19 and J is TRBJ1-1; 8 positions match TRBD1. Germline V gives CDR1 LNHDA, CDR2 SQIVND (reference sequence). Unmatched junction bases numbered 5, after V lost 6 bases and J lost 11 bases. CDR3 length: 11 amino acids.

The chain combines TRBV11-2 with TRBJ2-1, with a tentative D call TRBD2 (7 bases). Trimming removed 2 bases at V and 8 bases at J, with 13 bases between. CDR3 size: 14 residues. Germline V gene data show CDR1 as SGHAT and CDR2 as FQNNGV. CDR3 protein: CASSLFGGAYEQFF. The CDR3 region has the DNA TGTGCCAGCAGCTTATTTGGGGGGGCCTATGAGCAGTTCTTC.

The genes are TRBV7-6 and TRBJ2-7, with D possibly TRBD1 on 5 matching bases. This CDR3 is 16 amino acids long. Trimming left V 5 bases short and J 4 bases short, with 21 bases between. Germline V gene data show CDR1 as SGHVS and CDR2 as FNYEAQ. The CDR3 protein is CASSPLKGSSWYEQYF. In nucleotides, the CDR3 is TGTGCCAGCAGCCCTCTGAAGGGGTCGTCGTGGTACGAGCAGTACTTC.

This clone was seen more than once but under ten times. CDR3 bases: TGCGCCAGCAGCCAGAGGGGGGCGGGGGTAGGGACGGCTAATCAGCCCCAGCATTTT. Translated: CASSQRGAGVGTANQPQHF. The chain carries TRBV4-1 and TRBJ1-5; a weak D match, TRBD1 (6 bases). Germline CDR1 is MGHRA and CDR2 is YSYEKL. The CDR3 runs to 19 residues. V lost 3 bases and J lost 4, with 25 bases in between.

CDR3 sequence: CASSTGQGAYGYTF. In nucleotides, the CDR3 is TGTGCCAGCAGCACTGGACAGGGGGCCTATGGCTACACCTTC. The gene calls are TRBV13 and TRBJ1-2; 11 bases agree with TRBD1. Germline V gene sequence: CDR1 PRHDT, CDR2 FYEKMQ (reference sequence). CDR3 length: 14 amino acids. V dropped 5 bases and J dropped 4; count of bases not matched to a gene: 3.

The CDR3 loop reads CASSLDRVGEKLFF. The CDR3 DNA reads TGTGCCAGCAGTTTAGACAGGGTGGGGGAAAAACTGTTTTTT. The rearrangement uses TRBV6-5 and TRBJ1-4; 7 bases fit TRBD1. From germline, CDR1 is MNHEY and CDR2 SVGAGI. Trimming at V came to 4 bases and at J to 8 bases, leaving 7 bases not matched to a gene. The CDR3 has 14 residues.

In DNA, the CDR3 is TGTGCCAGCAGCTTGTACGGGAGGGCCCATTACGAGCAGTACTTC. Translation: CASSLYGRAHYEQYF. The chain carries TRBV5-6 and TRBJ2-7, with 8 bases identical to TRBD2. The CDR3 spans 15 residues. CDR1 SGHDT and CDR2 YYEEEE come from the germline V gene. After removal of 1 base from V and 4 bases from J, the junction contained 7 bases not matched to a gene.

The rearrangement uses TRBV6-6 and TRBJ2-1; the D gene is possibly TRBD2 (6 bases). Germline lookup yields CDR1 MNHNY and CDR2 SVGAGI (reference sequence). Trimming shortened V by 6 bases and J by 4 bases, and 19 bases separated the two germline ends. The CDR3 totals 16 residues. For the CDR3, the DNA is TGTGCCAGCAGGCCAACCCGAGGACTACAGTACAATGAGCAGTTCTTC. Residues: CASRPTRGLQYNEQFF.

J is TRBJ2-7 and V is TRBV6-6, with a tentative D call TRBD2 (5 bases). This CDR3 region has 13 residues. In germline, CDR1 is MNHNY, CDR2 SVGAGI (reference sequence). The V and J ends lost 6 bases and 7 bases respectively, with 16 bases between them. This CDR3 is CASRPSRDGEQYF. DNA of the CDR3: TGTGCCAGCAGACCTAGTCGGGATGGAGAGCAGTACTTC.

CDR3 in DNA: TGTGCCAGCATCGGGGGGGGAGAGACCCAGTACTTC. It is translated as CASIGGGETQYF. This chain connects TRBV11-1 to TRBJ2-5, with 8 bases lining up with TRBD2. The CDR3 extends over 12 amino acids. Germline CDR1 and CDR2: SGHAT and FQDESV (reference sequence). V lost 7 bases and J lost 4; bases outside the gene matches: 2.

This clone has a handful of counts. The chain joins TRBV7-2 to TRBJ2-7; unclear D gene. The CDR3 is 14 amino acids. CDR1 is SGHTA, CDR2 FQGNSA, per germline. Trimming pared 4 bases from V and 5 bases from J, leaving 15 bases between. CDR3 amino acids: CASSSYASSDEQYF. The CDR3 DNA sequence: TGTGCCAGCAGCTCATATGCGTCATCGGACGAGCAGTACTTC.

The J gene is TRBJ2-7, the V gene TRBV27; tentatively, D is TRBD2 (6 bases). Looked up from germline, CDR1 is MNHEY and CDR2 is SMNVEV (reference sequence). Between the trimmed V and J ends, which lost 10 bases and 2 bases, there was a span of 15 bases. This CDR3 has 13 residues. The CDR3 loop reads CANPGLPAYEQYF. DNA of the CDR3: TGTGCCAACCCGGGACTCCCAGCCTACGAGCAGTACTTC.

The rearrangement links TRBV4-2 to TRBJ2-7, with D perhaps TRBD2 (5 bases). V lost 1 base to trimming and J lost 1 base, with 14 bases between them. CDR1 is LGHNA and CDR2 is YNFKEQ in the germline V gene. This CDR3 region has 16 residues. The CDR3 sequence: CASSQVAGGLSYEQYF. Here the CDR3 DNA reads TGTGCCAGCAGCCAAGTGGCAGGCGGGCTTTCCTACGAGCAGTACTTC.

This clone was detected only once. The V call is TRBV5-4, the J call TRBJ2-7, with 7 positions matching TRBD1. This CDR3 contains 14 residues. Germline CDR1 SGHNT, CDR2 YYREEE (reference sequence). Trimming removed 4 bases from V and 5 bases from J; junction bases left unmatched: 9. In DNA, the CDR3 is TGTGCCAGCAGCCTTTATACAGGGGTGAACGAGCAGTACTTC. It yields the protein CASSLYTGVNEQYF.

The chain recombines TRBV3-1 (or the pseudogene TRBV3-2) with TRBJ1-3; D call uncertain. Germline-derived CDR1 and CDR2 are LGHDT and YNNKEL (reference sequence). This CDR3 is 17 amino acids long. V gave up 1 base and J gave up 0 bases, with 13 bases separating them. CDR3 residues: CASSQVRGPSSGNTIYF. The CDR3 DNA reads TGTGCCAGCAGCCAAGTACGCGGCCCGAGCTCTGGAAACACCATATATTTT.

The V and J genes are TRBV2 and TRBJ2-1, with D possibly matching TRBD1 (6 bases). Trimming pared 10 bases from V and 6 bases from J, leaving 22 bases between. CDR1 is SNHLY and CDR2 is FYNNEI in the germline V gene. The CDR3 has 15 residues. CDR3 sequence (DNA): TGTGCCACCACAGTGGGGGCTAGCCTGACCAATGAGCAGTTCTTC. It translates to CATTVGASLTNEQFF.

The V gene is TRBV7-8, the J gene TRBJ1-2; 7 bases map to TRBD1. CDR3 length: 14 amino acids. CDR1 and CDR2 from the germline V gene are SGHVS and FQNEAQ. The V and J ends lost 2 bases and 8 bases, in that order; junction bases with no gene match: 8. The chain's CDR3 is CASSLSQGRKGYTF. The CDR3 region has the DNA TGTGCCAGCAGCTTATCACAGGGGCGGAAAGGCTACACCTTC. The complete variable domain, with remaining parts taken from reference TRBV7-8 and TRBJ1-2, reads GAGVSQSPRYKVAKRGQDVALRCDPISGHVSLFWYQQALGQGPEFLTYFQNEAQLDKSGLPSDRFFAERPEGSVSTLKIQRTQQEDSAVYLCASSLSQGRKGYTFGSGTRLTVV.

The chain carries TRBV7-9 and TRBJ2-2, with 7 bases identical to TRBD1. CDR3 length equals 15 residues. CDR1 and CDR2 from the germline V gene are SEHNR and FQNEAQ (reference sequence). J was trimmed by 6 bases and V by 5 bases; bases with no gene match: 9. The CDR3 loop reads CASSTSDRMAGELFF. CDR3 nucleotides: TGTGCCAGCAGCACCTCGGACAGGATGGCCGGGGAGCTGTTTTTT.